This is a list of T cell receptor beta chains from one sample in a study of T-cell reconstitution after alpha-beta-depleted transplantation in children. TCRdb independently ran MiXCR on the PCR reads; one entry per CDR3 protein. The profile shows some 100,000 distinct CDR3 sequences, 15% to 17% of them singletons. Source: PBMCs, mostly from graft donor cells, taken 180 days after TCRalphabeta/CD19-depleted stem cell transplant. The receptor source for this set is a male patient aged 2 to 10 who had a stem cell transplant for acute lymphoblastic leukemia, so the T cells may come from the graft donor. Both conserved end residues are part of each CDR3. D genes are given only for firm matches. For some rows the clone size is stated as once, few or many, or as a class when expanded; others skip it.

V gene,D gene,clone size,J gene,CDR3 protein,CDR3 DNA
TRBV3-1,.,few,TRBJ1-4,CASSQDGDRSGNEKLFF,TGTGCCAGCAGCCAAGATGGCGACAGGTCGGGTAATGAAAAACTGTTTTTT
TRBV7-2,.,few,TRBJ2-3,CASSRGGVERDTQYF,TGTGCCAGCAGCCGAGGAGGGGTCGAGCGGGATACGCAGTATTTT
TRBV6-1,.,few,TRBJ1-5,CASSEAGGNQPQHF,TGTGCCAGCAGTGAAGCGGGGGGCAATCAGCCCCAGCATTTT
TRBV9,.,many,TRBJ2-1,CASSLGGELYNEQFF,TGTGCCAGCAGCCTAGGCGGCGAACTATACAATGAGCAGTTCTTC
TRBV5-6,.,many,TRBJ2-7,CASSFGEQGQYF,TGTGCCAGCAGCTTCGGTGAGCAGGGGCAGTACTTC
TRBV15,.,.,TRBJ2-2,CATSKFEGAGELFF,TGTGCCACCAGCAAATTTGAGGGGGCCGGGGAGCTGTTTTTT
TRBV4-3,.,.,TRBJ2-3,CASSQEGGGKADTQYF,TGCGCCAGCAGCCAAGAGGGGGGAGGTAAAGCAGATACGCAGTATTTT
TRBV7-9,.,.,TRBJ1-5,CASSSDNQPQHF,TGTGCCAGCAGCTCCGACAATCAGCCCCAGCATTTT
TRBV28,.,many,TRBJ1-2,CASRERGPNYGYTF,TGTGCCAGCAGAGAGAGGGGCCCTAACTATGGCTACACCTTC
TRBV5-1,.,.,TRBJ2-7,CASSWTGTSYEQYF,TGCGCCAGCAGCTGGACCGGGACATCCTACGAGCAGTACTTC
TRBV5-1,.,many,TRBJ1-1,CASNGNTEAFF,TGCGCCAGCAATGGAAACACTGAAGCTTTCTTT
TRBV7-8,TRBD2,.,TRBJ2-7,CASSLISEMGSGAYEQYF,TGTGCCAGCAGCTTAATAAGCGAGATGGGGAGCGGGGCCTACGAGCAGTACTTC
TRBV18,TRBD1,few,TRBJ2-5,CASSPYRGLRETQYF,TGTGCCAGCTCACCATACAGGGGGCTCAGGGAGACCCAGTACTTC
TRBV20-1,TRBD2,.,TRBJ2-1,CSARVASGREGSYNEQFF,TGCAGTGCTAGAGTAGCTAGCGGGAGGGAGGGCTCCTACAATGAGCAGTTCTTC
TRBV7-6,TRBD2,few,TRBJ2-7,CASSRRLAGGDIYEQYF,TGTGCCAGCAGCCGCCGACTAGCGGGGGGGGACATTTACGAGCAGTACTTC
TRBV12-3/TRBV12-4,.,few,TRBJ1-6,CASSLDEGYSPLHF,TGTGCCAGCAGTTTAGACGAGGGTTATTCACCCCTCCACTTT
TRBV5-1,.,.,TRBJ2-3,CASSPGGPDTQYF,TGCGCCAGCAGCCCCGGCGGTCCAGATACGCAGTATTTT
TRBV11-2,.,few,TRBJ2-2,CASSSKTANTGELFF,TGTGCCAGCTCCTCCAAGACAGCGAACACCGGGGAGCTGTTTTTT
TRBV27,.,few,TRBJ2-5,CASNFLDGSQETQYF,TGTGCCAGCAATTTTCTGGATGGCAGTCAAGAGACCCAGTACTTC
TRBV20-1,.,.,TRBJ2-5,CSASAAEETQYF,TGCAGTGCTAGTGCGGCAGAAGAGACCCAGTACTTC
TRBV27,.,few,TRBJ1-6,CASRRQGSLSNSPLHF,TGTGCCAGCAGACGTCAGGGGAGTTTAAGTAATTCACCCCTCCACTTT
TRBV27,.,.,TRBJ2-1,CASSPQGPPYNEQFF,TGTGCCAGCAGTCCCCAGGGACCCCCCTACAATGAGCAGTTCTTC
TRBV5-1,TRBD2,.,TRBJ2-1,CASSLASGVHNEQFF,TGCGCCAGCAGCTTAGCTAGCGGGGTCCACAATGAGCAGTTCTTC
TRBV7-2,.,few,TRBJ2-3,CASSPLVSTDTQYF,TGTGCCAGCAGCCCACTAGTAAGCACAGATACGCAGTATTTT
TRBV6-2/TRBV6-3,.,.,TRBJ2-4,CATGQLKNIQYF,TGTGCCACCGGACAGCTCAAAAACATTCAGTACTTC
TRBV20-1,.,.,TRBJ1-2,CSANPQDGYTF,TGCAGTGCTAATCCCCAGGATGGCTACACCTTC
TRBV10-3,.,.,TRBJ2-7,CAISRTGPEQYF,TGTGCCATCAGCCGTACAGGGCCCGAGCAGTACTTC
TRBV27,.,.,TRBJ2-1,CASSFQGYEQFF,TGTGCCAGCAGTTTCCAGGGTTATGAGCAGTTCTTC
TRBV6-5,.,many,TRBJ2-1,CASSYRGDNEQFF,TGTGCCAGCAGTTACAGAGGGGACAATGAGCAGTTCTTC
TRBV25-1,.,.,TRBJ1-2,CASRSGLYGYTF,TGTGCCAGCAGGTCGGGACTTTATGGCTACACCTTC
TRBV6-5,.,.,TRBJ2-1,CASSYAGPYNEQFF,TGTGCCAGCAGTTACGCGGGGCCCTACAATGAGCAGTTCTTC
TRBV7-2,.,.,TRBJ2-5,CASSSGLWETQYF,TGTGCCAGCAGCTCAGGGTTATGGGAGACCCAGTACTTC
TRBV7-7,.,few,TRBJ1-5,CASSLFLGQPQHF,TGTGCCAGCAGCTTATTCCTGGGGCAGCCCCAGCATTTT
TRBV18,.,many,TRBJ2-7,CASSSGGYEQYF,TGTGCCAGCTCTTCGGGTGGATACGAGCAGTACTTC
TRBV7-9,TRBD1,few,TRBJ2-7,CASSSSGTGNEQYF,TGTGCCAGCAGCTCGTCCGGGACAGGGAACGAGCAGTACTTC
TRBV7-9,TRBD2,few,TRBJ2-5,CASSSLAGVVRETQYF,TGTGCCAGCAGCTCCCTAGCGGGGGTAGTTCGTGAGACCCAGTACTTC
TRBV27,TRBD2,.,TRBJ2-1,CASSSRTRYYNVQFF,TGTGCCAGCAGTTCAAGGACTAGGTATTACAATGTGCAGTTCTTC